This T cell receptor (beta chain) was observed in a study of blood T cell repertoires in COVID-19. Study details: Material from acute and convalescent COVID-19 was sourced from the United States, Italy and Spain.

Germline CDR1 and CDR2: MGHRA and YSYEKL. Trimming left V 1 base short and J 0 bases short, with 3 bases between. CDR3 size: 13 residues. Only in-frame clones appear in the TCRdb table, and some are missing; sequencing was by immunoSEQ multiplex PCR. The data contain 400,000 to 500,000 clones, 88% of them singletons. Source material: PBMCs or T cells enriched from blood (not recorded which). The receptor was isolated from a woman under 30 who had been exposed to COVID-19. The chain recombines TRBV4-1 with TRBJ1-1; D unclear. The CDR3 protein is CASSQAVNTEAFF. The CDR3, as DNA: TGCGCCAGCAGCCAAGCAGTGAACACTGAAGCTTTCTTT.